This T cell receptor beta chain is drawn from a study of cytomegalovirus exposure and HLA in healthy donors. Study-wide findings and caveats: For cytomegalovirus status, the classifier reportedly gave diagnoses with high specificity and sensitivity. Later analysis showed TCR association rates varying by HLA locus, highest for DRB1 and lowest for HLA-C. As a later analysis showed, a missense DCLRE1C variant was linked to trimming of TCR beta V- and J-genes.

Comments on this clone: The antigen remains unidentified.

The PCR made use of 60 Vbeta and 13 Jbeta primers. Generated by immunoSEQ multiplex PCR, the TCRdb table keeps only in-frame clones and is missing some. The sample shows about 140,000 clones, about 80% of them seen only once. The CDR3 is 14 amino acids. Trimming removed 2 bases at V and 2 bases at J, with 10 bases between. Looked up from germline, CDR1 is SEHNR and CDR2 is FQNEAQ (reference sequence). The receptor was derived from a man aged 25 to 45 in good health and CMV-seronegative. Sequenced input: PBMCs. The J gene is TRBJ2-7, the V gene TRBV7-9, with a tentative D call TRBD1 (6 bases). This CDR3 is CASSLSQGPYEQYF. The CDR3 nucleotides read TGTGCCAGCAGCTTATCCCAGGGGCCCTACGAGCAGTACTTC.